The 27 T cell receptor beta chains below all came from one sample that was sequenced in a study of cytomegalovirus exposure and HLA in healthy donors. PCR employed 60 Vbeta and 13 Jbeta primers. Clones were read by immunoSEQ multiplex PCR, and TCRdb kept only the in-frame ones, dropping some. This repertoire shows under 85,000 clones, around 80% found once; its top ten account for about 4.5%. The specimen sequenced was PBMCs. The receptor source for this set is a woman younger than 45 in good health and CMV-seronegative.

For this clone: One end of the junction varies from germline; a read error may be responsible. CDR3 in DNA: TGTTCCAGCAGCTCCCGGACAGGCCACTACGAGCAGTACTTC. It codes for CSSSSRTGHYEQYF. This chain connects TRBV7-9 to TRBJ2-7, with 7 bases lining up with TRBD1. The CDR3 spans 14 residues. Germline V gives CDR1 SEHNR, CDR2 FQNEAQ (reference sequence). The full variable domain, with the rest looked up from reference TRBV7-9 and TRBJ2-7, is DTGVSQNPRHKITKRGQNVTFRCDPISEHNRLYWYRQTLGQGPEFLTYFQNEAQLEKSRLLSDRFSAERPKGSFSTLEIQRTEQGDSAMYLCSSSSRTGHYEQYFGPGTRLTVT.

This clone was recorded once. The chain joins TRBV28 to TRBJ1-2; 8 nucleotides line up with TRBD1. Germline loops: CDR1 MDHEN, CDR2 SYDVKM. V dropped 4 bases and J dropped 6; count of bases not matched to a gene: 7. There are 14 residues in the CDR3. CDR3: CASSSGGAGNGYTF. The CDR3 DNA sequence: TGTGCCAGCAGTTCAGGGGGCGCGGGGAATGGCTACACCTTC.

V and J are TRBV27 and TRBJ1-1, with D unresolved. Germline V gives CDR1 MNHEY, CDR2 SMNVEV (reference sequence). The V end was cut by 7 bases, the J end by 0 bases, with 9 bases between. The CDR3 is made up of 13 amino acids. The CDR3 region is CASISGMNTEAFF. The CDR3 DNA sequence: TGTGCCAGCATAAGCGGGATGAACACTGAAGCTTTCTTT.

This clone was seen a few times. The CDR3 nucleotides are TGTGCCAGCAGCCCGTGGGGGGGCGCCGCCTACGAGCAGTACTTC. Its translation: CASSPWGGAAYEQYF. V is TRBV7-9 and J is TRBJ2-7; D might be TRBD2 (7 bases). The CDR3 loop spans 15 amino acids. Trimming removed 5 bases at V and 2 bases at J, with 16 bases between. CDR1 SEHNR and CDR2 FQNEAQ come from the germline V gene (reference sequence).

Only one count was recorded for this clone. The chain couples TRBV29-1 to TRBJ1-4; TRBD1 matches at 8 bases. The CDR3 has 12 residues. J gave up 5 bases and V 8 bases, and 4 bases lay outside the gene matches. In germline, CDR1 is SQVTM, CDR2 ANQGSEA. CDR3 sequence (DNA): TGCAGCACGCGGGACAGGAATGAAAAACTGTTTTTT. Translated, it gives CSTRDRNEKLFF.

CDR3 amino acids: CSGGRYNEQFF. CDR3 sequence (DNA): TGCAGTGGCGGGAGGTACAATGAGCAGTTCTTC. The chain couples TRBV20-1 to TRBJ2-1; 8 positions agree with TRBD2. The V gene end was trimmed by 7 bases and the J gene end by 4 bases; junction bases not matched to a gene: 0. The CDR3 covers 11 residues. Germline lookup yields CDR1 DFQATT and CDR2 SNEGSKA (reference sequence).

The chain couples TRBV5-1 to TRBJ2-7; D remains ambiguous. V was trimmed by 4 bases and J by 0 bases, leaving 5 bases between them. The CDR3 has 12 amino acids. Germline V lookup: CDR1 SGHRS, CDR2 YFSETQ. As DNA, the CDR3 is TGCGCCAGCAGCGGCAACTCCTACGAGCAGTACTTC. This translates into CASSGNSYEQYF.

The chain combines TRBV5-1 with TRBJ2-3; D remains ambiguous. The CDR3 runs 10 residues. V was clipped by 6 bases and J by 5 bases, with 4 bases between them. The germline CDR1 and CDR2 sequences are SGHRS and YFSETQ. Here the CDR3 DNA reads TGCGCCAGCACTGTAGATACGCAGTATTTT. It yields the protein CASTVDTQYF.

The chain joins TRBV6-4 to TRBJ2-1; TRBD2 is a possible D gene (7 bases). This CDR3 comprises 15 residues. With 0 bases removed from V and 7 bases from J, the gap between germline ends came to 13 bases. Germline V CDR1 and CDR2: MRHNA, SNTAGT. This chain's CDR3 is CASSDSGGAENEQFF. The CDR3 nucleotides are TGTGCCAGCAGTGACTCAGGGGGGGCTGAAAATGAGCAGTTCTTC.

The V gene is TRBV7-6, the J gene TRBJ2-1, with TRBD1 identical over 8 bases. Germline values: CDR1 SGHVS, CDR2 FNYEAQ. V was clipped by 4 bases and J by 6 bases; unmatched bases: 14. The CDR3 length is 17 residues. CDR3 coding DNA: TGTGCCAGCAGCTCCCGAACCGGGACAGGAATCCGCAATGAGCAGTTCTTC. Its protein is CASSSRTGTGIRNEQFF.

This chain connects TRBV6-1 to TRBJ1-6, with 9 nucleotides matching TRBD1. The trim removed 4 bases at V and 7 bases at J, leaving 5 bases unmatched. The CDR3 is made up of 15 amino acids. Germline assignment: CDR1 MNHNS and CDR2 SASEGT. The CDR3 protein is CASSAGTGLNSPLHF. Written as DNA, the CDR3 is TGTGCCAGCAGTGCCGGGACAGGGCTAAATTCACCCCTCCACTTT.

V is TRBV2 and J is TRBJ2-3; 9 bases map to TRBD1. With V trimmed by 5 bases and J by 0 bases, 3 bases remained unmatched. Germline CDR1 reads SNHLY; CDR2 reads FYNNEI. The CDR3 consists of 15 residues. CDR3 DNA: TGTGCCAGCAGTCCCGGGACAGGGAGCACAGATACGCAGTATTTT. Its protein product is CASSPGTGSTDTQYF.

The chain joins TRBV7-2 to TRBJ1-2, with 7 nucleotides matching TRBD1. There are 15 residues in the CDR3. V shed 5 bases, J shed 3 bases, and the junction held 9 bases outside the gene matches. Looked up from germline, CDR1 is SGHTA and CDR2 is FQGNSA. The CDR3 DNA follows: TGTGCCAGCAGCAACACAGGGGTACTGGACTATGGCTACACCTTC. This gives the protein CASSNTGVLDYGYTF.

The chain is built from TRBV29-1 and TRBJ1-2; D call uncertain. Trimming cost V 0 bases and J 2 bases, with 13 bases left between them. From germline, CDR1 is SQVTM and CDR2 ANQGSEA. The length of the CDR3 is 15 residues. As DNA, the CDR3 is TGCAGCGTTGAAGATCGTCGGGGTAGAAACTATGGCTACACCTTC. Translating gives CSVEDRRGRNYGYTF.

The rearrangement uses TRBV29-1 and TRBJ2-1, with a tentative D call TRBD2 (5 bases). The CDR3 totals 15 residues. Between the trimmed V and J ends, which lost 6 bases and 12 bases, there was a span of 27 bases. Germline V gene lookup returns CDR1 SQVTM and CDR2 ANQGSEA. CDR3 loop: CSVSRAGIRVIGQFF. CDR3 DNA sequence: TGCAGCGTCTCCCGGGCCGGGATTCGGGTAATCGGGCAGTTCTTC.

The chain has TRBV6-5 and TRBJ2-1, with TRBD2 matching 8 bases. Looked up from germline, CDR1 is MNHEY and CDR2 is SVGAGI. The CDR3 runs to 16 residues. V dropped 2 bases and J dropped 3; count of bases not matched to a gene: 6. In nucleotides, the CDR3 is TGTGCCAGCAGTTACGTTCGCGGGAGGCACTACAATGAGCAGTTCTTC. Its protein product is CASSYVRGRHYNEQFF.

This clone was seen more than once but under ten times. The CDR3 DNA reads TGTGCCAGCAGTTACGCGGGACAGGGGGGCGACGAGCAGTACTTC. Translation: CASSYAGQGGDEQYF. The V gene is TRBV6-6, the J gene TRBJ2-7; TRBD1 matches 11 bases. The CDR3 loop spans 15 amino acids. Looked up from germline, CDR1 is MNHNY and CDR2 is SVGAGI (reference sequence). The J segment lost 5 bases and the V segment lost 2 bases, leaving 5 bases of the junction unmatched.

This rearrangement joins TRBV30 to TRBJ2-7, with 9 bases lining up with TRBD2. Germline V gene lookup returns CDR1 GTSNPN and CDR2 SVGIG (reference sequence). There are 13 residues in the CDR3. Trimming removed 8 bases from V and 3 bases from J; junction bases left unmatched: 8. The CDR3 protein is CAQSGGSGYEQYF. The CDR3 coding sequence is TGTGCCCAAAGCGGGGGGTCAGGCTACGAGCAGTACTTC.

The rearrangement joins TRBV5-6 to TRBJ2-7; 10 bases are shared with TRBD2. The CDR3 has 19 amino acids. Looked up from germline, CDR1 is SGHDT and CDR2 is YYEEEE. With 1 base clipped from V and 4 bases from J, the junction kept 17 bases outside the gene matches. For the CDR3, the DNA is TGTGCCAGCAGCTTGCAGGGGCGGCTAGCGGGAGCAACAACGTACGAGCAGTACTTC. It encodes CASSLQGRLAGATTYEQYF.

This clone was counted between two and nine times. The V gene is TRBV6-5, the J gene TRBJ2-1, with 7 bases matching TRBD1. The germline gives CDR1 MNHEY, CDR2 SVGAGI. V was clipped by 5 bases and J by 2 bases; unmatched bases: 6. The CDR3 extends over 15 amino acids. CDR3 amino acids: CASSLQGLPYNEQFF. CDR3 DNA: TGTGCCAGCAGTCTACAGGGGTTACCCTACAATGAGCAGTTCTTC.

The chain combines TRBV7-2 with TRBJ2-3; D uncertain. CDR1 and CDR2 from the germline V gene are SGHTA and FQGNSA. V was cut by 1 base and J by 7 bases, with 6 bases left in between. This CDR3 comprises 12 residues. The DNA of the CDR3 is TGTGCCAGCAGCTTAGAGAGAAATACGCAGTATTTT. Amino acids: CASSLERNTQYF. Combining the CDR3 with reference TRBV7-2 and TRBJ2-3 gives the whole variable domain GAGVSQSPSNKVTEKGKDVELRCDPISGHTALYWYRQSLGQGLEFLIYFQGNSAPDKSGLPSDRFSAERTGGSVSTLTIQRTQQEDSAVYLCASSLERNTQYFGPGTRLTVL.

This CDR3 reads CSIKRTSADTQYF. CDR3 in DNA: TGCAGCATCAAGAGGACTAGCGCAGATACGCAGTATTTT. The V and J genes are TRBV29-1 and TRBJ2-3; TRBD2 aligns across 9 bases. With V trimmed by 8 bases and J by 4 bases, 7 bases remained unmatched. In germline, CDR1 is SQVTM, CDR2 ANQGSEA. The CDR3 extends over 13 amino acids.

This clone turned up a few times. The V gene is TRBV6-5, the J gene TRBJ2-5; tentative D call: TRBD2 (6 bases). Germline values: CDR1 MNHEY, CDR2 SVGAGI. This CDR3 region has 16 residues. Trimming pared 0 bases from V and 1 base from J, leaving 12 bases between. For the CDR3, the DNA is TGTGCCAGCAGTTACTCTAGCGGCGCCATCCAAGAGACCCAGTACTTC. The encoded protein is CASSYSSGAIQETQYF.

This chain links TRBV11-3 with TRBJ2-2; D is perhaps TRBD2 (5 bases). This CDR3 has 14 amino acids. CDR1 is SGHNT and CDR2 is YENEEA in the germline V gene. V was trimmed by 1 base and J by 3 bases, leaving 6 bases between them. This chain's CDR3 is CASSLGEYTGELFF. For the CDR3, the DNA is TGTGCCAGCAGCTTAGGGGAGTACACCGGGGAGCTGTTTTTT.

The chain is built from TRBV15 and TRBJ1-5, with no clear D. Germline V gene data show CDR1 as LNHNV and CDR2 as YYDKDF (reference sequence). The germline V and J ends were trimmed by 0 bases and 7 bases, with 4 bases remaining between them. This CDR3 has 12 amino acids. The CDR3, as DNA: TGTGCCACCAGCAGAGAACAGCAGCCCCAGCATTTT. Protein product: CATSREQQPQHF.

The rearrangement uses TRBV5-4 and TRBJ2-3; 9 bases are a match to TRBD2. V lost 0 bases and J lost 2; bases outside the gene matches: 10. The CDR3 consists of 18 residues. Germline assignment: CDR1 SGHNT and CDR2 YYREEE (reference sequence). The CDR3 is CASSLAPWRGGLTDTQYF. The DNA for the CDR3 is TGTGCCAGCAGCTTGGCCCCGTGGCGGGGGGGCCTCACAGATACGCAGTATTTT. Full variable domain (missing parts from reference TRBV5-4 and TRBJ2-3): ETGVTQSPTHLIKTRGQQVTLRCSSQSGHNTVSWYQQALGQGPQFIFQYYREEENGRGNFPPRFSGLQFPNYSSELNVNALELDDSALYLCASSLAPWRGGLTDTQYFGPGTRLTVL.

The CDR3 DNA is TGTGCCAGCAGGCTTGGGCTGGGCACTGAAGCTTTCTTT. It translates to CASRLGLGTEAFF. This chain uses TRBV6-5 with TRBJ1-1, with unresolved D. The germline V gene has CDR1 MNHEY and CDR2 SVGAGI. Trimming shortened V by 6 bases and J by 4 bases, and 12 bases separated the two germline ends. The CDR3 consists of 13 residues.